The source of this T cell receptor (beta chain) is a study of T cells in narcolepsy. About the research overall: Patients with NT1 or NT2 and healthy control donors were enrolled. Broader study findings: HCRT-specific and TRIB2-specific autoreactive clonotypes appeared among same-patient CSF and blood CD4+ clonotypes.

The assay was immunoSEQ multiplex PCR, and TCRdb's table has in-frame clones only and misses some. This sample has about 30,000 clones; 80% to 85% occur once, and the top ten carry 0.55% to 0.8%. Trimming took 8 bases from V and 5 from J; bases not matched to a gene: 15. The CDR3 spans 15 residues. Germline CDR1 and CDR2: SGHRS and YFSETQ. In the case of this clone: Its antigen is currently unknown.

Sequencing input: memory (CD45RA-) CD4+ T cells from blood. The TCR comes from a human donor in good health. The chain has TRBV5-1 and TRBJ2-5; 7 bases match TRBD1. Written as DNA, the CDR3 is TGCGCCAGTAGATCTACCGGGACAGTTTTGGAGACCCAGTACTTC. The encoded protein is CASRSTGTVLETQYF.